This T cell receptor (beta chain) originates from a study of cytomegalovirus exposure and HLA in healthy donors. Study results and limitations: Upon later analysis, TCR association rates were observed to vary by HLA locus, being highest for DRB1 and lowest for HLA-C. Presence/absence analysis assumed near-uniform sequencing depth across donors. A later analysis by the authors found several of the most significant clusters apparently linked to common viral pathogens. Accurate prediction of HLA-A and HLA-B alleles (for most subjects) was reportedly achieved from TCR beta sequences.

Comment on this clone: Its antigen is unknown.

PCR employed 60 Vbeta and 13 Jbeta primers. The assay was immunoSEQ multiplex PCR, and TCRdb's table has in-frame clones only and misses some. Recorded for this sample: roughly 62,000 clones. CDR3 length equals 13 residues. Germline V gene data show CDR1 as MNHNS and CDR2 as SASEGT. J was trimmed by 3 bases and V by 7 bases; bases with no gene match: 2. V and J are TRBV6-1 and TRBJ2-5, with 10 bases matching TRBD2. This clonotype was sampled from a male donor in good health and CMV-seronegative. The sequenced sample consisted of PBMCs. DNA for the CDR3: TGTGCCAGCACCGGACTAGCGGAAGAGACCCAGTACTTC. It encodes CASTGLAEETQYF.